The entry that follows covers one T cell receptor (beta chain) sequence. The sample belongs to a study of blood T cell repertoires in COVID-19. Per the germline V gene, CDR1 is SQVTM and CDR2 is ANQGSEA. The CDR3 extends over 15 amino acids. Trimming left V 4 bases short and J 0 bases short, with 13 bases between. Clones were sequenced by immunoSEQ multiplex PCR, and TCRdb holds only the in-frame ones, with some missing. The table has around 500,000 clones, roughly nine tenths seen once. This TCR was sampled from a woman aged 55-70 years who had recovered from COVID-19. The sample taken for sequencing was PBMCs or T cells enriched from blood (not recorded which). V usage is TRBV29-1 and J usage is TRBJ1-3, with no clear D. The CDR3 spells CSVASWSLSGNTIYF. The CDR3 bases are TGCAGCGTTGCTAGTTGGTCACTCTCTGGAAACACCATATATTTT.